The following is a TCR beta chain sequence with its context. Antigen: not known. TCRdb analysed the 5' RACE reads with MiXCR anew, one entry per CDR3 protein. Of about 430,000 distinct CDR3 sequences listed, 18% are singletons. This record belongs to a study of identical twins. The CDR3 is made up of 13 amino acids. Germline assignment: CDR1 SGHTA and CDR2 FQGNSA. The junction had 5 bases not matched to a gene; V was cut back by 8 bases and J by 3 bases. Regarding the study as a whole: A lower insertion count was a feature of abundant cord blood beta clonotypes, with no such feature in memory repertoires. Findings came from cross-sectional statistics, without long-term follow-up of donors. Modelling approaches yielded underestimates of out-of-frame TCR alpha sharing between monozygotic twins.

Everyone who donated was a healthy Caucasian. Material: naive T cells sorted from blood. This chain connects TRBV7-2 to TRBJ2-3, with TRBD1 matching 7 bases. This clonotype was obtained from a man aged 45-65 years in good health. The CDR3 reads CASDRASTDTQYF. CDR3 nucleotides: TGTGCCAGCGACAGGGCTAGTACAGATACGCAGTATTTT.